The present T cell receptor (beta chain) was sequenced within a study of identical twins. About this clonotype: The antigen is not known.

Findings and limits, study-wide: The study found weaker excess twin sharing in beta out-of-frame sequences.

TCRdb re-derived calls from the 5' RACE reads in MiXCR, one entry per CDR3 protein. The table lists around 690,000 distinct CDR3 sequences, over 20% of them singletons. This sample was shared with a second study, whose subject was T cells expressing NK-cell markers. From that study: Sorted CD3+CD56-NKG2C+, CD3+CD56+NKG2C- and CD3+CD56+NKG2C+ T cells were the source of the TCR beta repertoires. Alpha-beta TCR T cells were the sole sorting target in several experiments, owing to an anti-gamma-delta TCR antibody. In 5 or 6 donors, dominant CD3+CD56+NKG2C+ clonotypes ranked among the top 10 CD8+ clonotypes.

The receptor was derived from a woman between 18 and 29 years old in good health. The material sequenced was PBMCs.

The CDR3 loop reads CSAQGLWNIQYF. CDR3 bases: TGCAGTGCTCAGGGACTATGGAACATTCAGTACTTC. The chain uses TRBV20-1 and TRBJ2-4; TRBD2 matches at 7 bases. The CDR3 has 12 residues. Germline CDR1 and CDR2: DFQATT and SNEGSKA (reference sequence). V lost 5 bases and J lost 7; bases outside the gene matches: 5.